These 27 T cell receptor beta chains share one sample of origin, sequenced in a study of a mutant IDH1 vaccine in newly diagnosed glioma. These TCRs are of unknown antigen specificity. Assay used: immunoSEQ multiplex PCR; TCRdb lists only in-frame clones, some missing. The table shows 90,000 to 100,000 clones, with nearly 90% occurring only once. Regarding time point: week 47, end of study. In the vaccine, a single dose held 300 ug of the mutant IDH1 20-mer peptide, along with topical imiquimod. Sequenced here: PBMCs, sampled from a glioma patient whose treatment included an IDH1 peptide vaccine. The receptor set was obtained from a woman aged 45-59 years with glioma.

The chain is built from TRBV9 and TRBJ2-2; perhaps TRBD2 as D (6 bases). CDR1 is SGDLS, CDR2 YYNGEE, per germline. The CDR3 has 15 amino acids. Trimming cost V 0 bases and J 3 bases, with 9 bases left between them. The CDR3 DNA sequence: TGTGCCAGCAGCGTAGGGGACTCATACACCGGGGAGCTGTTTTTT. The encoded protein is CASSVGDSYTGELFF.

This CDR3 reads CATMESLAGNYEQYF. The CDR3 nucleotides are TGCGCCACAATGGAGTCACTAGCGGGAAACTACGAGCAGTACTTC. This sequence joins TRBV10-2 and TRBJ2-7; 10 bases are shared with TRBD2. This CDR3 region has 15 residues. CDR1 is WSHSY, CDR2 SAAADI, per germline. With V trimmed by 10 bases and J by 3 bases, 12 bases remained unmatched.

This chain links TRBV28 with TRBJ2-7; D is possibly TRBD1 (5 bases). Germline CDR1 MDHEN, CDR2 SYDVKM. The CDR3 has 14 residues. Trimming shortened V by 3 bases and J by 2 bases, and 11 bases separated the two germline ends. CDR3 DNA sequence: TGTGCCAGCAGTTTGACACAGGCTCCCTACGAGCAGTACTTC. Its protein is CASSLTQAPYEQYF.

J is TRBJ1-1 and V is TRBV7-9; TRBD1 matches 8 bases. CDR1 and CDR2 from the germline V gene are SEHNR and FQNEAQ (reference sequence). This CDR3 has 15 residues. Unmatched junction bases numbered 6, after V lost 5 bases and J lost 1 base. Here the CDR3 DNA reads TGTGCCAGCAGCCCCCGGACAGGGAAGAACACTGAAGCTTTCTTT. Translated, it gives CASSPRTGKNTEAFF. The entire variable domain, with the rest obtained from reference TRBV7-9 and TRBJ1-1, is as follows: DTGVSQNPRHKITKRGQNVTFRCDPISEHNRLYWYRQTLGQGPEFLTYFQNEAQLEKSRLLSDRFSAERPKGSFSTLEIQRTEQGDSAMYLCASSPRTGKNTEAFFGQGTRLTVV.

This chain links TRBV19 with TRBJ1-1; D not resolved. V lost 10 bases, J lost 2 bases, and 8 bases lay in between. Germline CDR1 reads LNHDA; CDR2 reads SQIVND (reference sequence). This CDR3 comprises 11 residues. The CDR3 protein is CATRTNTEAFF. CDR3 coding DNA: TGTGCCACTAGAACCAACACTGAAGCTTTCTTT.

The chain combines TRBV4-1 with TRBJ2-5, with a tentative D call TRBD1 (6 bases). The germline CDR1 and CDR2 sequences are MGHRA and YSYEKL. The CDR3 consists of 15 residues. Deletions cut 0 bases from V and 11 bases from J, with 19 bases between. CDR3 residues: CASSQDRAGAWEQYF. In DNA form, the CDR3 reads TGCGCCAGCAGCCAAGATAGGGCAGGGGCCTGGGAGCAGTACTTC.

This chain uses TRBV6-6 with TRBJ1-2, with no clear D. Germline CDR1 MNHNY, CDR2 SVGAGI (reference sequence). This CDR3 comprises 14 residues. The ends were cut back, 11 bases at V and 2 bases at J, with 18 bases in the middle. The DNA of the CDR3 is TGTGCCTCCGAGGAGAGCGGATCCAACTATGGCTACACCTTC. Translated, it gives CASEESGSNYGYTF.

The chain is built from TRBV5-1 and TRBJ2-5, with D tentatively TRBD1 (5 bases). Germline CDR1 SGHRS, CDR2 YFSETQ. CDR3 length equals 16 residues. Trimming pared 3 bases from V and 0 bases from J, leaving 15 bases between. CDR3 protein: CASSWTPTDDQETQYF. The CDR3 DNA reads TGCGCCAGCAGCTGGACACCGACAGACGACCAAGAGACCCAGTACTTC.

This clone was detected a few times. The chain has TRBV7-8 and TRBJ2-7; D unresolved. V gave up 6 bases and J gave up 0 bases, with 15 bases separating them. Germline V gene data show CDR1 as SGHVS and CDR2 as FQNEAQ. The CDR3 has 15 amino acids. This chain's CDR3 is CASSPLALSSYEQYF. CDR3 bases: TGTGCCAGCAGTCCTTTAGCCCTTAGCTCCTACGAGCAGTACTTC.

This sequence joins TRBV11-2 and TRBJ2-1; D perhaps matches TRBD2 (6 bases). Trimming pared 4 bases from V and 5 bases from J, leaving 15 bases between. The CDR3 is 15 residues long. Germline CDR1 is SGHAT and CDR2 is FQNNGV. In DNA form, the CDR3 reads TGTGCCAGCAGCTCGAGCGGCGGAGGGGACAATGAGCAGTTCTTC. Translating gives CASSSSGGGDNEQFF.

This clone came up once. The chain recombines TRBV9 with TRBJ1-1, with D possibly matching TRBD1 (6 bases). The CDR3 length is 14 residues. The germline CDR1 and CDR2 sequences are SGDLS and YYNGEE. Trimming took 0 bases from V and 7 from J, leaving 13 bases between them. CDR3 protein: CASSVGGDTVEAFF. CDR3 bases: TGTGCCAGCAGCGTAGGGGGGGACACCGTTGAAGCTTTCTTT.

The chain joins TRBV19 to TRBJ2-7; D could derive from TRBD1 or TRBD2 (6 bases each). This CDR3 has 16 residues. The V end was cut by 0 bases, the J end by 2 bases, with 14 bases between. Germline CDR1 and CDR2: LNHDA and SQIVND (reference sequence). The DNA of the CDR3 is TGTGCCAGTAGTATAGATCACGGGGGCAGAACCTACGAGCAGTACTTC. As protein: CASSIDHGGRTYEQYF.

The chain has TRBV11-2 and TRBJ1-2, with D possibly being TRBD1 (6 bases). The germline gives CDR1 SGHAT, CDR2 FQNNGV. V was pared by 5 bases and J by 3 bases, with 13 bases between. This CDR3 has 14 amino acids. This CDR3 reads CASSLTGSDYGYTF. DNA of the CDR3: TGTGCCAGCAGCCTTACAGGGTCTGACTATGGCTACACCTTC.

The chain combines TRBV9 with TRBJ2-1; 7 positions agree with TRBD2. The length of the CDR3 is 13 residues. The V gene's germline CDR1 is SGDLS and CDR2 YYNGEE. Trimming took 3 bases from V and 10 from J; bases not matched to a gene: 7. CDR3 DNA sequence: TGTGCCAGCAGCGCCGGGACTATAAACGAGCAGTTCTTC. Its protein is CASSAGTINEQFF.

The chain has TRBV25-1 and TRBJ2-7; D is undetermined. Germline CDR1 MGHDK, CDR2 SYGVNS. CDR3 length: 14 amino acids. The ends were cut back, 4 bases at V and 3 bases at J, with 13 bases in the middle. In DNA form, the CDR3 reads TGTGCCAGCAGTGGGTGGCAGGAGAACTACGAGCAGTACTTC. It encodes CASSGWQENYEQYF.

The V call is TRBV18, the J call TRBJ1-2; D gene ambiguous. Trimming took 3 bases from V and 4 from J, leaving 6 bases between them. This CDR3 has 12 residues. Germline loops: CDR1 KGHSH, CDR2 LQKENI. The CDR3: CASSPRGYGYTF. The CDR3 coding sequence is TGTGCCAGCTCACCCCGCGGCTATGGCTACACCTTC.

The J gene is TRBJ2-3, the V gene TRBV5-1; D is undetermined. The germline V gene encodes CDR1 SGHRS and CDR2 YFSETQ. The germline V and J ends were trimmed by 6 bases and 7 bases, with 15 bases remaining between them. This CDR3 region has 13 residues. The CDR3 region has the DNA TGCGCCAGCATGGAGACTTCACCAAATACGCAGTATTTT. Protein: CASMETSPNTQYF.

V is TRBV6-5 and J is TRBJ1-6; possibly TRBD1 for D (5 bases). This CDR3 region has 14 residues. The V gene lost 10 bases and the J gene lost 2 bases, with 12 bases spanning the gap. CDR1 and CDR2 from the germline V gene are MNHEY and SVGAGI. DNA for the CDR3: TGTGCCACCTCCAGGGTCCCCTATAATTCACCCCTCCACTTT. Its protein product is CATSRVPYNSPLHF.

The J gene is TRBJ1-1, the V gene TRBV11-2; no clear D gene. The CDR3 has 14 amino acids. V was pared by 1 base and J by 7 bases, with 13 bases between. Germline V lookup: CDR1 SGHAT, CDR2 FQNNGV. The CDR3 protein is CASSLGKATIEAFF. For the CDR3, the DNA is TGTGCCAGCAGCTTAGGTAAAGCGACCATTGAAGCTTTCTTT.

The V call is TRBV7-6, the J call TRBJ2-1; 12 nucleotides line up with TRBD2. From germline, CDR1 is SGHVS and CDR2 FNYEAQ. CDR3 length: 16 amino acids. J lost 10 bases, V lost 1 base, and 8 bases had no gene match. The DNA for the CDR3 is TGTGCCAGCAGCTTAGACCCTAGCGGGAGGGCCGGGGAGCAGTTCTTC. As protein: CASSLDPSGRAGEQFF.

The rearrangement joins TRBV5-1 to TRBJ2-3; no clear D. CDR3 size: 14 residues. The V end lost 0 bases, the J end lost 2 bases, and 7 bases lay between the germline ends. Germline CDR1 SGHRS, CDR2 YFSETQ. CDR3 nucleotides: TGCGCCAGCAGCTTGGGTTGGGACACAGATACGCAGTATTTT. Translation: CASSLGWDTDTQYF.

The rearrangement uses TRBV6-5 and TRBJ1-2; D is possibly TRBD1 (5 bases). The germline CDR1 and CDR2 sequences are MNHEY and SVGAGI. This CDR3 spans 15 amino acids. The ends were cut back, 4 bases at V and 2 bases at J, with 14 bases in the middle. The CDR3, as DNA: TGTGCCAGCAGTTCCCACGGACACGGAAACTATGGCTACACCTTC. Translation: CASSSHGHGNYGYTF.

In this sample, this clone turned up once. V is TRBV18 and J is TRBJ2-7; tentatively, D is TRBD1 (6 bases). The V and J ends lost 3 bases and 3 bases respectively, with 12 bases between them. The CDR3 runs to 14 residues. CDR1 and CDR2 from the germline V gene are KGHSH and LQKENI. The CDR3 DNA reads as TGTGCCAGCTCACCGACGGGACATGGCTACGAGCAGTACTTC. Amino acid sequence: CASSPTGHGYEQYF. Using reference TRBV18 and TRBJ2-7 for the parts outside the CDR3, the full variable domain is NAGVMQNPRHLVRRRGQEARLRCSPMKGHSHVYWYRQLPEEGLKFMVYLQKENIIDESGMPKERFSAEFPKEGPSILRIQQVVRGDSAAYFCASSPTGHGYEQYFGPGTRLTVT.

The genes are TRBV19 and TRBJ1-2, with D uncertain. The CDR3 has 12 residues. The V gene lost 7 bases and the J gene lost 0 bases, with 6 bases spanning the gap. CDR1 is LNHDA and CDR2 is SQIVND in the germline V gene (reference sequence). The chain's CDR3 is CASTNANYGYTF. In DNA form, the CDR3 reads TGTGCCAGTACTAACGCTAACTATGGCTACACCTTC.

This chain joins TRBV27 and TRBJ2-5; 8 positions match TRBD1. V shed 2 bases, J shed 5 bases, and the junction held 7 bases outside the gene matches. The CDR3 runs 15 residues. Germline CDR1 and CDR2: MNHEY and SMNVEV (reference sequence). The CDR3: CASSLAGQGWETQYF. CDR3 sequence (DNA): TGTGCCAGCAGTTTAGCAGGACAGGGTTGGGAGACCCAGTACTTC.

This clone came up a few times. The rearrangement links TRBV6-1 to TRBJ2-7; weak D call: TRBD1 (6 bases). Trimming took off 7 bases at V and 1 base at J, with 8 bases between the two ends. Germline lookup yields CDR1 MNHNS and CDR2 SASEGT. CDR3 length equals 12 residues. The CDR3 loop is CASKGQSYEQYF. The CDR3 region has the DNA TGTGCCAGCAAAGGACAGTCCTACGAGCAGTACTTC.

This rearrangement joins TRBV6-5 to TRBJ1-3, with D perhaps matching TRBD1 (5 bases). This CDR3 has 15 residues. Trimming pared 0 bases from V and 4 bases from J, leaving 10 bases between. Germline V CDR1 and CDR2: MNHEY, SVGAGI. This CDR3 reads CASSYSVGLGNTIYF. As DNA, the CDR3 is TGTGCCAGCAGTTACTCGGTGGGGCTCGGAAACACCATATATTTT.